A single sample is the source of the 7 T cell receptor beta chains below, sequenced in a study of blood T cell repertoires in COVID-19. Some clones are missing from TCRdb's copy, which holds only in-frame ones; the method was immunoSEQ multiplex PCR. Of some 400,000 clones in the sample, approximately 87% are singletons; the top ten hold under 11%. The sequencing sample was made of peripheral blood. These receptors all come from a young woman with COVID-19, enrolled during active disease.

The chain joins TRBV5-1 to TRBJ2-7; D might be TRBD2 (6 bases). The CDR3 spans 14 residues. With 3 bases removed from V and 2 bases from J, the gap between germline ends came to 12 bases. The germline CDR1 and CDR2 sequences are SGHRS and YFSETQ. The CDR3 nucleotides read TGCGCCAGCAGCTCCCGGGACTTTCCCTACGAGCAGTACTTC. Translated, it gives CASSSRDFPYEQYF.

The gene calls are TRBV2 and TRBJ2-1; TRBD2 matches at 10 bases. CDR3 length: 15 amino acids. The V segment lost 6 bases and the J segment 10 bases; nucleotides outside the gene matches: 12. Per germline, CDR1 SNHLY and CDR2 FYNNEI. The CDR3 region is CASRNPVAGGGEQFF. CDR3 nucleotides: TGTGCCAGCAGAAATCCCGTAGCGGGAGGAGGAGAGCAGTTCTTC. Together with reference TRBV2 and TRBJ2-1, the CDR3 gives the full variable domain: EPEVTQTPSHQVTQMGQEVILRCVPISNHLYFYWYRQILGQKVEFLVSFYNNEISEKSEIFDDQFSVERPDGSNFTLKIRSTKLEDSAMYFCASRNPVAGGGEQFFGPGTRLTVL.

The chain links TRBV11-2 to TRBJ2-5; 8 nucleotides align to TRBD1. The V and J ends lost 4 bases and 4 bases, in that order; junction bases with no gene match: 2. CDR1 is SGHAT and CDR2 is FQNNGV in the germline V gene. This CDR3 is 13 amino acids long. The chain's CDR3 is CASSSGGVETQYF. For the CDR3, the DNA is TGTGCCAGCAGCTCAGGGGGCGTAGAGACCCAGTACTTC.

The chain couples TRBV2 to TRBJ1-1, with TRBD1 matching over 10 bases. Trimming at V came to 6 bases and at J to 6 bases, leaving 16 bases not matched to a gene. The CDR3 covers 17 residues. Germline V gene sequence: CDR1 SNHLY, CDR2 FYNNEI. In DNA form, the CDR3 reads TGTGCCAGCAGCGCACCCGGGACAGGGGAGGGGGACTCTGAAGCTTTCTTT. Its protein is CASSAPGTGEGDSEAFF.

V is TRBV2 and J is TRBJ2-2; 9 bases align to TRBD2. Germline V lookup: CDR1 SNHLY, CDR2 FYNNEI. V lost 5 bases to trimming and J lost 1 base; unmatched junction nucleotides: 5. There are 16 residues in the CDR3. Written as DNA, the CDR3 is TGTGCCAGCAGTAAAGTAGCGGGAGTGAACACCGGGGAGCTGTTTTTT. This translates into CASSKVAGVNTGELFF.

The chain carries TRBV18 and TRBJ2-2; the match to TRBD1 covers 9 bases. The J segment lost 7 bases and the V segment lost 6 bases, leaving 9 bases of the junction unmatched. Germline loops: CDR1 KGHSH, CDR2 LQKENI. The CDR3 is 15 amino acids. The CDR3 bases are TGTGCCAGCTCGCGAGAACAGGGGGCCATCGGGGAGCTGTTTTTT. Translated, it gives CASSREQGAIGELFF.

This sequence joins TRBV19 and TRBJ1-2; 7 nucleotides match TRBD1. V trimming: 5 bases; J trimming: 0 bases; junction bases outside the gene matches: 6. Germline V gene sequence: CDR1 LNHDA, CDR2 SQIVND (reference sequence). CDR3 length: 15 amino acids. The CDR3 bases are TGTGCCAGTAGTGTCAACAGGGGTTCTAACTATGGCTACACCTTC. As protein: CASSVNRGSNYGYTF.